This entry lists 21 T cell receptor beta chains sequenced from one sample in a study of breast tumors, draining lymph nodes, adjacent tissues. Axillary draining lymph nodes of breast cancer patients supplied the node samples. TCRdb reprocessed the multiplex PCR reads via MiXCR and lists one record per CDR3 protein. Of about 180,000 distinct CDR3 sequences in the sample, about 33% were seen once. Sequenced sample: axillary lymph node tissue. These receptors came from a female donor with breast cancer. Some clones in this sample may be carry-over from other donors' samples.

This chain joins TRBV20-1 and TRBJ2-2, with a weak D call TRBD1 (5 bases). The CDR3 contains 16 residues. Looked up from germline, CDR1 is DFQATT and CDR2 is SNEGSKA (reference sequence). Deletions cut 6 bases from V and 2 bases from J, with 19 bases between. DNA for the CDR3: TGCAGTGCGCCAAGGGGATCCTCTGGAAACACCGGGGAGCTGTTTTTT. This codes for CSAPRGSSGNTGELFF.

This clonotype was seen ten or more times. The V and J genes are TRBV7-9 and TRBJ2-3; 10 bases agree with TRBD2. Germline assignment: CDR1 SEHNR and CDR2 FQNEAQ (reference sequence). V shed 5 bases, J shed 4 bases, and the junction held 6 bases outside the gene matches. The CDR3 is 15 residues long. CDR3 residues: CASSHSGGIADTQYF. CDR3 bases: TGTGCCAGCAGCCATAGCGGGGGGATCGCAGATACGCAGTATTTT.

To note about this clonotype: A single base separates this from a much larger clone, so it may be a read error. CDR3 residues: CASSQLRGSPNEKPFF. The CDR3 nucleotides read TGTGCCAGCAGCCAACTCCGAGGGAGCCCTAATGAAAAACCGTTTTTT. The chain carries TRBV14 and TRBJ1-4; D is unresolved. The CDR3 is made up of 16 amino acids. CDR1 SGHDN and CDR2 FVKESK come from the germline V gene.

This clonotype has a count of ten or more. The chain employs TRBV6-6 and TRBJ1-5; 9 bases are shared with TRBD1. CDR3 length: 14 residues. CDR1 MNHNY and CDR2 SVGAGI come from the germline V gene (reference sequence). V was pared by 4 bases and J by 9 bases, with 7 bases of the junction left unmatched. DNA of the CDR3: TGTGCCAGCAGTTCGGGGGACAGGGTCCGGCCCCAGCATTTT. It translates to CASSSGDRVRPQHF.

This clonotype was recorded at least ten times. This chain uses TRBV7-6 with TRBJ2-1; 15 bases are shared with TRBD2. Germline V gene lookup returns CDR1 SGHVS and CDR2 FNYEAQ. The CDR3 extends over 17 amino acids. J lost 7 bases, V lost 1 base, and 5 bases had no gene match. The CDR3 loop is CASSLGTSGRGWNEQFF. CDR3 nucleotide sequence: TGTGCCAGCAGCTTAGGGACTAGCGGGAGGGGGTGGAATGAGCAGTTCTTC.

This clonotype was counted at least ten times. V is TRBV27 and J is TRBJ2-7; D is undetermined. Looked up from germline, CDR1 is MNHEY and CDR2 is SMNVEV (reference sequence). The CDR3 covers 13 residues. The V and J ends lost 6 bases and 1 base respectively, with 10 bases between them. The CDR3 is CASSKYGSYEQYF. In DNA form, the CDR3 reads TGTGCCAGCAGCAAGTACGGGTCCTACGAGCAGTACTTC.

The rearrangement joins TRBV6-4 to TRBJ2-7; TRBD2 agrees at 11 bases. This CDR3 region has 13 residues. V trimming: 3 bases; J trimming: 6 bases; junction bases outside the gene matches: 1. Germline V gene sequence: CDR1 MRHNA, CDR2 SNTAGT. CDR3 protein: CASSETSGTEQYF. The CDR3 DNA is TGTGCCAGCAGTGAGACTAGCGGGACCGAGCAGTACTTC.

This clonotype was counted many times. The rearrangement joins TRBV14 to TRBJ2-1, with 9 bases identical to TRBD1. Germline V gene data show CDR1 as SGHDN and CDR2 as FVKESK. The CDR3 runs to 13 residues. J lost 6 bases, V lost 5 bases, and 2 bases had no gene match. The DNA of the CDR3 is TGTGCCAGCAGCAAGGACAGGGGCAATGAGCAGTTCTTC. Translated, it gives CASSKDRGNEQFF.

This clonotype was recorded once. The chain recombines TRBV29-1 with TRBJ2-2; the match to TRBD2 covers 7 bases. Per germline, CDR1 SQVTM and CDR2 ANQGSEA. Unmatched junction bases numbered 4, after V lost 1 base and J lost 5 bases. This CDR3 has 14 amino acids. This CDR3 reads CSVEVAGATGELFF. CDR3 DNA sequence: TGCAGCGTTGAAGTAGCGGGTGCGACCGGGGAGCTGTTTTTT.

This clonotype was seen a few times. This sequence may be a read error, since a much larger clone differs from it by one base. This chain uses TRBV6-6 with TRBJ2-1, with 7 positions matching TRBD1. Germline V gene lookup returns CDR1 MNHNY and CDR2 SVGAGI (reference sequence). CDR3 size: 13 residues. Trimming took 5 bases from V and 6 from J; bases not matched to a gene: 4. Here the CDR3 reads CASSHGQANEQFF. The DNA for the CDR3 is TGTGCCAGCAGTCACGGACAGGCCAATGAGCAGTTCTTC.

This clonotype was recorded many times. The CDR3: CSVVFRVGQPQHF. CDR3 bases: TGCAGCGTTGTTTTCAGAGTTGGTCAGCCCCAGCATTTT. The V and J genes are TRBV29-1 and TRBJ1-5; no definite D call. The CDR3 has 13 residues. Trimming cost V 4 bases and J 6 bases, with 13 bases left between them. The germline V gene has CDR1 SQVTM and CDR2 ANQGSEA.

This clonotype was seen ten or more times. The chain combines TRBV7-3 with TRBJ2-7, with D possibly matching TRBD1 (6 bases). Germline CDR1 and CDR2: SGHTA and FQGTGA. This CDR3 has 14 amino acids. V was trimmed by 2 bases and J by 3 bases, leaving 11 bases between them. The CDR3 sequence is CASSLGGRDYEQYF. The CDR3 DNA sequence: TGTGCCAGCAGCTTAGGGGGCAGAGACTACGAGCAGTACTTC.

This chain connects TRBV29-1 to TRBJ1-2, with 7 bases lining up with TRBD1. J was trimmed by 12 bases and V by 7 bases; bases with no gene match: 11. Looked up from germline, CDR1 is SQVTM and CDR2 is ANQGSEA. This CDR3 has 11 amino acids. CDR3 loop: CSANRGGLNTF. CDR3 bases: TGCAGCGCAAACAGGGGTGGACTGAACACCTTC.

This chain joins TRBV24-1 and TRBJ1-1, with TRBD1 as a possible D gene (5 bases). From germline, CDR1 is KGHDR and CDR2 SFDVKD. The CDR3 runs to 17 residues. With 2 bases removed from V and 6 bases from J, the gap between germline ends came to 21 bases. CDR3 sequence (DNA): TGTGCCACCAGTGATTCCCCCCAGCAGGGTTGGCCTGCTGAAGCTTTCTTT. Its translation is CATSDSPQQGWPAEAFF.

This clonotype has ten or more counts. The V call is TRBV4-1, the J call TRBJ1-5; tentatively, D is TRBD1 (6 bases). The CDR3 length is 14 residues. Trimming took 1 base from V and 5 from J, leaving 9 bases between them. CDR1 is MGHRA and CDR2 is YSYEKL in the germline V gene. This CDR3 reads CASSQGTVDQPQHF. In DNA, the CDR3 is TGCGCCAGCAGCCAAGGGACAGTTGATCAGCCCCAGCATTTT.

Turning to this clonotype: Likely a read error: the CDR3 ends without its conserved phenylalanine or tryptophan. It is unclear where the CDR3 begins or ends on the DNA, so no DNA is shown, and the CDR3 is as TCRdb lists it. The genes are TRBV19 and TRBJ1-2; no check of the table's D call, TRBD1, against the DNA was made. Germline lookup yields CDR1 LNHDA and CDR2 SQIVND (reference sequence). Both ends counted, the CDR3 spans 15 residues. The chain's CDR3 is CASSFSGGTSMATQS.

The sample holds many counts of this clonotype. At one end the junction does not follow the germline gene, possibly because of a read error. This chain uses TRBV7-7 with TRBJ2-3, with D tentatively TRBD2 (6 bases). Germline V CDR1 and CDR2: SSHAT, FNYEAQ (reference sequence). This CDR3 has 14 residues. CDR3 bases: TGTGCTAGCAGCCCCGGGGGTGGCACAGATACGCAGTATTTT. Its protein is CASSPGGGTDTQYF.

The chain carries TRBV5-1 and TRBJ2-2; D gene uncertain. The CDR3 totals 12 residues. Germline CDR1 reads SGHRS; CDR2 reads YFSETQ. Deletions cut 1 base from V and 8 bases from J, with 6 bases between. The CDR3 DNA reads TGCGCCAGCAGCTTGCTAACAGGGGAGCTGTTTTTT. This codes for CASSLLTGELFF.

This clonotype was picked up many times. The chain recombines TRBV25-1 with TRBJ2-3; possibly TRBD1 for D (6 bases). From germline, CDR1 is MGHDK and CDR2 SYGVNS. This CDR3 has 12 residues. V shed 6 bases and J shed 12 bases, with 16 bases lying between them. In DNA, the CDR3 is TGTGCCAGCAGGGGCACAGGGCCCGTACAGTATTTT. Translating gives CASRGTGPVQYF. The full variable domain, in which reference TRBV25-1 and TRBJ2-3 provide the parts outside the CDR3, is EADIYQTPRYLVIGTGKKITLECSQTMGHDKMYWYQQDPGMELHLIHYSYGVNSTEKGDLSSESTVSRIRTEHFPLTLESARPSHTSQYLCASRGTGPVQYFGPGTRLTVL.

This clonotype was detected only a few times. The chain uses TRBV11-2 and TRBJ2-4, with TRBD2 as a possible D gene (6 bases). V lost 0 bases and J lost 11, with 17 bases in between. This CDR3 contains 15 residues. Germline lookup yields CDR1 SGHAT and CDR2 FQNNGV. The CDR3 sequence is CASSLDQWGVLLQYF. The CDR3 region has the DNA TGTGCCAGCAGCTTAGACCAGTGGGGGGTACTCCTTCAGTACTTC.

As to this clonotype: A single base separates this from a much larger clone, so it may be a read error. V is TRBV7-2 and J is TRBJ1-2; D gene unclear. Germline CDR1 SGHTA, CDR2 FQGNSA. V was shortened by 1 base and J by 0 bases, with 6 bases between the two germline ends. The CDR3 totals 14 residues. DNA of the CDR3: TGTGCCAGCAGCTTAGTGGCAGCTAACTATGGCTACACCTTC. Encoded protein: CASSLVAANYGYTF. The variable domain in full, completed from reference TRBV7-2 and TRBJ1-2, reads GAGVSQSPSNKVTEKGKDVELRCDPISGHTALYWYRQSLGQGLEFLIYFQGNSAPDKSGLPSDRFSAERTGGSVSTLTIQRTQQEDSAVYLCASSLVAANYGYTFGSGTRLTVV.